The 6 T cell receptor beta chains below come from one sample, sequenced in a study of CD8+ T cells in alopecia areata. In each case, RNA was isolated and then reverse transcribed into cDNA as the sequencing template. The protocol was immunoSEQ multiplex PCR, while the TCRdb copy is restricted to in-frame clones and leaves out a portion. The table has fewer than 200,000 clones, around 60% seen once. The material was CD4+ T cells sorted from blood, obtained at week 0. The receptors were sampled from a human donor with alopecia areata.

This sequence joins TRBV4-1 and TRBJ2-7; TRBD2 agrees at 9 bases. The CDR3 consists of 18 residues. CDR1 and CDR2 (germline): MGHRA, YSYEKL. J gave up 2 bases and V 4 bases, and 15 bases lay outside the gene matches. DNA for the CDR3: TGCGCCAGCAGCCCAACTGCGATTAGCGGGGGAATTACCTACGAGCAGTACTTC. Protein product: CASSPTAISGGITYEQYF.

The chain couples TRBV30 to TRBJ2-1; 9 bases line up with TRBD2. CDR1 and CDR2 from the germline V gene are GTSNPN and SVGIG (reference sequence). Trimming cost V 2 bases and J 4 bases; bases outside gene matches: 9. The CDR3 is 16 amino acids. The DNA of the CDR3 is TGTGCCTGGAGTCCAGGGCTAGCGGGAAAGTACAATGAGCAGTTCTTC. Its protein product is CAWSPGLAGKYNEQFF.

This clone was seen ten or more times. The chain combines TRBV6-1 with TRBJ1-2; 8 nucleotides match TRBD1. Trimming removed 2 bases from V and 4 bases from J; junction bases left unmatched: 12. CDR3 size: 17 residues. Germline lookup yields CDR1 MNHNS and CDR2 SASEGT. The chain's CDR3 is CASSEIPRTGISYGYTF. DNA for the CDR3: TGTGCCAGCAGTGAAATCCCAAGGACAGGGATATCCTATGGCTACACCTTC.

The gene calls are TRBV2 and TRBJ1-2; unclear D gene. V gave up 1 base and J gave up 3 bases, with 9 bases separating them. The CDR3 contains 14 residues. Germline lookup yields CDR1 SNHLY and CDR2 FYNNEI. DNA for the CDR3: TGTGCCAGCAGTGAAGGGAGCAGATACTATGGCTACACCTTC. The encoded protein is CASSEGSRYYGYTF.

This clone has a single count. CDR3 sequence reads: CATSRAGTGNEQYF. As DNA, the CDR3 is TGTGCCACCAGCAGAGCAGGGACAGGGAACGAGCAGTACTTC. J is TRBJ2-7 and V is TRBV15; 9 positions match TRBD1. CDR1 is LNHNV, CDR2 YYDKDF, per germline (reference sequence). After removal of 1 base from V and 5 bases from J, the junction contained 3 bases not matched to a gene. There are 14 residues in the CDR3.

This chain links TRBV12-5 with TRBJ2-3; TRBD2 matches at 9 bases. The CDR3 covers 13 residues. The V gene's germline CDR1 is LGHNT and CDR2 FRNRAP. CDR3 nucleotide sequence: TGTGCCACACGCGGGGGGGCCGCAGATACGCAGTATTTT. It is translated as CATRGGAADTQYF. The complete variable domain, with remaining parts taken from reference TRBV12-5 and TRBJ2-3, reads DARVTQTPRHKVTEMGQEVTMRCQPILGHNTVFWYRQTMMQGLELLAYFRNRAPLDDSGMPKDRFSAEMPDATLATLKIQPSEPRDSAVYFCATRGGAADTQYFGPGTRLTVL.